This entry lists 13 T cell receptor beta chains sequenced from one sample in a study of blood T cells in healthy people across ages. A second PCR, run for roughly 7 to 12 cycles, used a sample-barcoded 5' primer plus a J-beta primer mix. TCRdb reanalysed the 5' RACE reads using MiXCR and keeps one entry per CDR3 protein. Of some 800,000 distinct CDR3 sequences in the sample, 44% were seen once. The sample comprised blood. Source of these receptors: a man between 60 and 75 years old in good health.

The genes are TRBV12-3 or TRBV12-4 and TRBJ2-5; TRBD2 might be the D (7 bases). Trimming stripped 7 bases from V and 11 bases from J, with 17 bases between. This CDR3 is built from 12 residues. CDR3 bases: TGTGCCAGCACCTTAGGGGGGGGCGGGCAGTACTTC. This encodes CASTLGGGGQYF.

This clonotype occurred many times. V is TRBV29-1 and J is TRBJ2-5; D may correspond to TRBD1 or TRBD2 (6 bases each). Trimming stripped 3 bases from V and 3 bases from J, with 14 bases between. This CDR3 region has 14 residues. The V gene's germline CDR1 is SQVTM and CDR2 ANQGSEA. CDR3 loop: CSVERGGLEETQYF. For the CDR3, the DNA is TGCAGCGTTGAGAGAGGGGGGTTGGAAGAGACCCAGTACTTC.

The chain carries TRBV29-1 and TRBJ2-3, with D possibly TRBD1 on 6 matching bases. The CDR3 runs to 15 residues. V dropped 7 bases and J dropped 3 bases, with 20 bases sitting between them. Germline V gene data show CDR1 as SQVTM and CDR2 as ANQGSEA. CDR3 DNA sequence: TGCAGCGCCGATCTTACAGGGACGAAAACAGATACGCAGTATTTT. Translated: CSADLTGTKTDTQYF.

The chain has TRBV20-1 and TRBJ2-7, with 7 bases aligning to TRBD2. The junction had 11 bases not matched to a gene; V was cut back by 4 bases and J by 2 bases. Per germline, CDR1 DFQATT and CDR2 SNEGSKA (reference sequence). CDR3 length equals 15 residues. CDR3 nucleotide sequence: TGCAGTGCTACGTACGGGACTACATGGGCCTACGAGCAGTACTTC. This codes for CSATYGTTWAYEQYF.

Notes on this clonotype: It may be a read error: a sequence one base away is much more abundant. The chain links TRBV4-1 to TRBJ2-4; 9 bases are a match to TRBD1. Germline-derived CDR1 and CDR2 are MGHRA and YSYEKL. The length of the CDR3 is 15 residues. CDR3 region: CASGQGPGQGNVQYF. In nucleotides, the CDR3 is TGCGCCAGCGGCCAAGGGCCGGGACAGGGAAATGTTCAGTACTTC.

Here the CDR3 DNA reads TGTGCCAGCACAACAGGGGCACATCAGCCCCAGCATTTT. It specifies CASTTGAHQPQHF. The rearrangement joins TRBV6-5 to TRBJ1-5; 7 nucleotides align to TRBD1. J was trimmed by 5 bases and V by 7 bases; bases with no gene match: 5. Germline CDR1 reads MNHEY; CDR2 reads SVGAGI. The CDR3 runs 13 residues.

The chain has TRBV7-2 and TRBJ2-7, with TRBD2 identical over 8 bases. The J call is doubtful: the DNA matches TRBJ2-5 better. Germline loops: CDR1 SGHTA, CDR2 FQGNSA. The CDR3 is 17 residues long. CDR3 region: CASSFRGSGTKGGTQYF. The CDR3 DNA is TGTGCCAGCAGCTTCCGCGGTAGCGGGACTAAAGGCGGGACCCAGTACTTC.

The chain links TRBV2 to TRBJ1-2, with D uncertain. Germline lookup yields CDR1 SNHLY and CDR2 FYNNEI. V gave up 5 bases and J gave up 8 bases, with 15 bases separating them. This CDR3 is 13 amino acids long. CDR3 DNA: TGTGCCAGCAGTACCGGGCCACGTCGGGGCTACACCTTC. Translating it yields CASSTGPRRGYTF.

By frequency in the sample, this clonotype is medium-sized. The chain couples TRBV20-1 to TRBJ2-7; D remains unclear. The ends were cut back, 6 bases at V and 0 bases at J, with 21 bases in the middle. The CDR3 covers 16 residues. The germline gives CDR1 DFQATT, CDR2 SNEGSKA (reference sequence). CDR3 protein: CSATLHLSGLSYEQYF. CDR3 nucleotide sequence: TGCAGTGCAACCCTCCATCTCTCAGGTCTCTCCTACGAGCAGTACTTC.

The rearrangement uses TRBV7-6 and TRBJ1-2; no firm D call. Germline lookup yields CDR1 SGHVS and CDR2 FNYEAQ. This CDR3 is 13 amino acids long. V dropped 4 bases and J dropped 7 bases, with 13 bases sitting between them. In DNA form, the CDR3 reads TGTGCCAGCAGCTCCTCGCCTCAGACTGGCTACACCTTC. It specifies CASSSSPQTGYTF.

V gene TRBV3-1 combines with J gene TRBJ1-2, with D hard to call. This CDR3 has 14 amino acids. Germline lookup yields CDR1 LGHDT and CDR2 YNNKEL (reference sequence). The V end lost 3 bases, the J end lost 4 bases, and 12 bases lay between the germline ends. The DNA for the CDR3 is TGTGCCAGCAGCCAGCAGACTGCCTTCTATGGCTACACCTTC. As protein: CASSQQTAFYGYTF. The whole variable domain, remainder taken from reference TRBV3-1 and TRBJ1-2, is DTAVSQTPKYLVTQMGNDKSIKCEQNLGHDTMYWYKQDSKKFLKIMFSYNNKELIINETVPNRFSPKSPDKAHLNLHINSLELGDSAVYFCASSQQTAFYGYTFGSGTRLTVV.

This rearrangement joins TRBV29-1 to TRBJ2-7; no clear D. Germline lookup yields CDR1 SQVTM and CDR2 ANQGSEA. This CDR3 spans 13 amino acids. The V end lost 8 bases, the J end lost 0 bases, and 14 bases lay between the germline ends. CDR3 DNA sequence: TGCAGCCTCCAGGAAAGGAGCTCCTACGAGCAGTACTTC. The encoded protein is CSLQERSSYEQYF.

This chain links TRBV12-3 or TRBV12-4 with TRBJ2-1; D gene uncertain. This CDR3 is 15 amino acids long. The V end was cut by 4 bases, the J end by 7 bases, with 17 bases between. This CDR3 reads CASSSSWGSGNEQFF. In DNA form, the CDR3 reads TGTGCCAGCAGTTCCTCCTGGGGTTCCGGGAATGAGCAGTTCTTC.